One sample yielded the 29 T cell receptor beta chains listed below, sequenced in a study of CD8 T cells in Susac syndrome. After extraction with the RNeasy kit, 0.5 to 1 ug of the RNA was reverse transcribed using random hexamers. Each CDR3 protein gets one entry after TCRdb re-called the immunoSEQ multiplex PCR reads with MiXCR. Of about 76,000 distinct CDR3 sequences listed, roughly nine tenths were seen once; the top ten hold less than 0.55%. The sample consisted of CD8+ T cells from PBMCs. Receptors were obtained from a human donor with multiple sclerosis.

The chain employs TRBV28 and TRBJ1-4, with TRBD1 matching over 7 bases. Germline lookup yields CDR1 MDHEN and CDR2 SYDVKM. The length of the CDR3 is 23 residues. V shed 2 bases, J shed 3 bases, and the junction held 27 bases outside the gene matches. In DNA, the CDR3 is TGTGCCAGCAGTTTAGTGGGAGAGACGGCGTCGGGCTGGGGGACAGATTCTAATGAAAAACTGTTTTTT. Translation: CASSLVGETASGWGTDSNEKLFF.

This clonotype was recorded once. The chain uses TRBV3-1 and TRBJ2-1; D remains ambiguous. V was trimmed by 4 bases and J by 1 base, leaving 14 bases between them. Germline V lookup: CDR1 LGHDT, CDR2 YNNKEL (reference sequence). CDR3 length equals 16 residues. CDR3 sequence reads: CASSPSFDGSYNEQFF. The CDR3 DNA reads TGTGCCAGCAGCCCGAGTTTTGACGGGTCCTACAATGAGCAGTTCTTC.

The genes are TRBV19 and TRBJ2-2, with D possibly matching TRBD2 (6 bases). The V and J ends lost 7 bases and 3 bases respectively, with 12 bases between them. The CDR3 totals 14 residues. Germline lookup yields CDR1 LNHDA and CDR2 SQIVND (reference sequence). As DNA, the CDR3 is TGTGCCAGTATGCTCGCGGGATACACCGGGGAGCTGTTTTTT. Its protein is CASMLAGYTGELFF.

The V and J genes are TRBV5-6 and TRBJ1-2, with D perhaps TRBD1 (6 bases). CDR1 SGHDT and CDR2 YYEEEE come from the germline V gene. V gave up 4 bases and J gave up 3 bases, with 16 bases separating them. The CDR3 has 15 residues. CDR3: CASSLETGRDYGYTF. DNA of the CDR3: TGTGCCAGCAGCCTGGAAACAGGGCGCGACTATGGCTACACCTTC.

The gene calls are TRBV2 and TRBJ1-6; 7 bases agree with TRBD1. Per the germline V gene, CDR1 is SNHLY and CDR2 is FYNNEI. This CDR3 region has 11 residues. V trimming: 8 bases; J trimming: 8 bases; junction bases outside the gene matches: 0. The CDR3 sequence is CASQGDSPLHF. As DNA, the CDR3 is TGTGCCAGCCAGGGGGATTCACCCCTCCACTTT.

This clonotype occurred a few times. CDR3 DNA: TGTGCCAGCAGAGAAGAAGGACGGGGGACGGGTGAGCAGTACTTC. It encodes CASREEGRGTGEQYF. The gene calls are TRBV12-3 or TRBV12-4 and TRBJ2-7; perhaps TRBD2 as D (6 bases). V was shortened by 6 bases and J by 7 bases, with 22 bases between the two germline ends. The CDR3 sequence is 15 residues long.

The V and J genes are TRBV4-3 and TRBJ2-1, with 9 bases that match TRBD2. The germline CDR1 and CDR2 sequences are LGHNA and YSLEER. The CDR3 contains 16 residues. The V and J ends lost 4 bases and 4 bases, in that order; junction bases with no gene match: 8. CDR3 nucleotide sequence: TGCGCCAGCAGCCCCCGACTAGCGGATCGTTACAATGAGCAGTTCTTC. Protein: CASSPRLADRYNEQFF.

CDR3 amino acids: CASSSDRGHEQYF. The CDR3 DNA reads as TGCGCCAGCAGTTCCGACAGGGGCCACGAGCAGTACTTC. This rearrangement joins TRBV10-2 to TRBJ2-7; the match to TRBD1 covers 8 bases. Germline V gives CDR1 WSHSY, CDR2 SAAADI. The CDR3 length is 13 residues. The junction had 5 bases not matched to a gene; V was cut back by 5 bases and J by 5 bases.

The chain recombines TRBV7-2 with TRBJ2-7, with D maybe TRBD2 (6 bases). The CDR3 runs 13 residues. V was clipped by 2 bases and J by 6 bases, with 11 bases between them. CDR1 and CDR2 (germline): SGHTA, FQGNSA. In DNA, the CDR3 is TGTGCCAGCAGCTTACCGGGAGAGGGCGAGCAGTACTTC. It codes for CASSLPGEGEQYF.

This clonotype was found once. DNA of the CDR3: TGTGCCAGCAGCTTGGCCCCTACGGGCTCTGGAAACACCATATATTTT. It translates to CASSLAPTGSGNTIYF. The chain links TRBV5-4 to TRBJ1-3; D is unclear. V shed 0 bases and J shed 0 bases, with 10 bases lying between them. The germline V gene has CDR1 SGHNT and CDR2 YYREEE (reference sequence). The CDR3 consists of 16 residues.

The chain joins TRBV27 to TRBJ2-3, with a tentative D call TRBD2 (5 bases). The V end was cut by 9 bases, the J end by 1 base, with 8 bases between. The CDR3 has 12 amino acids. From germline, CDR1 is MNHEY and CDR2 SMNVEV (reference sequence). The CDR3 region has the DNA TGTGCCAGTGCAGCGGGCACAGATACGCAGTATTTT. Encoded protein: CASAAGTDTQYF.

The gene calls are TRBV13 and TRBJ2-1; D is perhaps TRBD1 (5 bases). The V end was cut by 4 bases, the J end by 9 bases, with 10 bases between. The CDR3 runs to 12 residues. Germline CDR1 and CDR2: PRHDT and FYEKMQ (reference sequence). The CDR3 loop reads CASSSGFGEQFF. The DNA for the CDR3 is TGTGCCAGCAGCTCAGGGTTTGGTGAGCAGTTCTTC.

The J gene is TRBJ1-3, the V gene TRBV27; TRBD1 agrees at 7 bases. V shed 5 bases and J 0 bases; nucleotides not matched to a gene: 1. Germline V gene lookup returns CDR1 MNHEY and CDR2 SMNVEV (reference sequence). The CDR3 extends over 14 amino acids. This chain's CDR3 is CASSRDSSGNTIYF. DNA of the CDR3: TGTGCCAGCAGTCGGGACAGCTCTGGAAACACCATATATTTT.

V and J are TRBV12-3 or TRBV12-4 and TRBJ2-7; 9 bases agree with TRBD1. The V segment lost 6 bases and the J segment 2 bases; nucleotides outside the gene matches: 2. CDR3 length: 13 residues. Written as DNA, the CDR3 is TGTGCCAGCAGGGACAGGGGAGCCTACGAGCAGTACTTC. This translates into CASRDRGAYEQYF.

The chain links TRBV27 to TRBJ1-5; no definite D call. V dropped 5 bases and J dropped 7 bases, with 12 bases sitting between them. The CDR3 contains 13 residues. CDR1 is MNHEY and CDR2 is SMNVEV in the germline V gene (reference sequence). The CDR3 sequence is CASSLGERQPQHF. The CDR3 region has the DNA TGTGCCAGCAGTCTGGGTGAAAGGCAGCCCCAGCATTTT.

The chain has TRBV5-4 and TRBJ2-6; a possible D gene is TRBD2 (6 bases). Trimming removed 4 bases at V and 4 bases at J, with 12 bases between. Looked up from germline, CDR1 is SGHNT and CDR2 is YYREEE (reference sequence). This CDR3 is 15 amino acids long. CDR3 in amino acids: CASSLGTLGANVLTF. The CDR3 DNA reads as TGTGCCAGCAGCCTGGGGACTCTAGGGGCCAACGTCCTGACTTTC.

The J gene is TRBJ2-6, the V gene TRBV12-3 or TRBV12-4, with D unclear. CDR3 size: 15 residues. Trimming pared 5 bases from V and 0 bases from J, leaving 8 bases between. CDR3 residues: CASSEGVSGANVLTF. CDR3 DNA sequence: TGTGCCAGCAGTGAAGGTGTCTCTGGGGCCAACGTCCTGACTTTC.

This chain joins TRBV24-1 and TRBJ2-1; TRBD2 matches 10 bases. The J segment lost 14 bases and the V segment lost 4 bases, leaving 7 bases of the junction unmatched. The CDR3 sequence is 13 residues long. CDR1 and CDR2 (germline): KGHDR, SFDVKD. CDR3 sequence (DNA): TGTGCCACCAGTGACTCCGGGACTAGCGAGGAGTTCTTC. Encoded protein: CATSDSGTSEEFF.

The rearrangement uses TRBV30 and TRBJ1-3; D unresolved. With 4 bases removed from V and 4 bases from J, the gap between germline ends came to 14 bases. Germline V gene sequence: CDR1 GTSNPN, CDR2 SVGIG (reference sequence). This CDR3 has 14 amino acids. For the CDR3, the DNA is TGTGCCTGGACGACGAATCCGGAGGGAAACACCATATATTTT. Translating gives CAWTTNPEGNTIYF.

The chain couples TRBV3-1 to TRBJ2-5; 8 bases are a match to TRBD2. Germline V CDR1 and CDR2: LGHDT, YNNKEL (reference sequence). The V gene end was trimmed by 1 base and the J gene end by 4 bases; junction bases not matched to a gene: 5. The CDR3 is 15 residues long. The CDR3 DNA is TGTGCCAGCAGCCAAGCCGGGACTAGAGGAGAGACCCAGTACTTC. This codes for CASSQAGTRGETQYF.

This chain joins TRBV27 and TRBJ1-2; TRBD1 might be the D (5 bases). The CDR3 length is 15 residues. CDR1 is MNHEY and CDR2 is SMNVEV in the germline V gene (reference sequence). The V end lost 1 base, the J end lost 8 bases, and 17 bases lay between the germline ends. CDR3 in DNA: TGTGCCAGCAGTTTATGGGCAGGACAAACGGGAGGCTACACCTTC. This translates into CASSLWAGQTGGYTF.

The CDR3 DNA follows: TGTGCCAGCAGTTATACTAGCGGGGGCCTTACCTACAATGAGCAGTTCTTC. Protein product: CASSYTSGGLTYNEQFF. This sequence joins TRBV27 and TRBJ2-1; 11 bases fit TRBD2. This CDR3 is 17 amino acids long. Germline V gives CDR1 MNHEY, CDR2 SMNVEV (reference sequence). Unmatched junction bases numbered 7, after V lost 4 bases and J lost 2 bases.

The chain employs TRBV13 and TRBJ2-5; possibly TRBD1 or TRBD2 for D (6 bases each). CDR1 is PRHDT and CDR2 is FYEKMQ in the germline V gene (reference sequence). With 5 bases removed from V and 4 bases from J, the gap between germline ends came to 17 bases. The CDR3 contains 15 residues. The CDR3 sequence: CASSQGGTRGETQYF. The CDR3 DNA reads TGTGCCAGCAGCCAAGGGGGGACCCGGGGAGAGACCCAGTACTTC.

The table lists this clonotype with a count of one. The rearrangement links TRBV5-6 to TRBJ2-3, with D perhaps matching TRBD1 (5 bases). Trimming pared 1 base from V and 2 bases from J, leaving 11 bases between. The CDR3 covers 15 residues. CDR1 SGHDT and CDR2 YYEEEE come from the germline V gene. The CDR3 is CASSLFPDTTDTQYF. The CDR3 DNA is TGTGCCAGCAGCTTGTTCCCGGACACCACAGATACGCAGTATTTT. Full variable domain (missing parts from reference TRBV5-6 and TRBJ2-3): DAGVTQSPTHLIKTRGQQVTLRCSPKSGHDTVSWYQQALGQGPQFIFQYYEEEERQRGNFPDRFSGHQFPNYSSELNVNALLLGDSALYLCASSLFPDTTDTQYFGPGTRLTVL.

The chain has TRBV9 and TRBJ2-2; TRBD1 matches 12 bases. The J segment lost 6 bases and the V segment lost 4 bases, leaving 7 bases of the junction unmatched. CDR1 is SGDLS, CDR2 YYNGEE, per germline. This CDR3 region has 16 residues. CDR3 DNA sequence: TGTGCCAGCAGCTCCGAGGGACAGGGGGCAGCCGGGGAGCTGTTTTTT. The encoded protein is CASSSEGQGAAGELFF.

CDR3 loop: CASSSDGDNEQFF. The CDR3 DNA reads TGTGCCAGTAGTAGCGACGGGGACAATGAGCAGTTCTTC. J is TRBJ2-1 and V is TRBV19, with TRBD2 as a possible D gene (5 bases). Trimming removed 4 bases at V and 5 bases at J, with 9 bases between. From germline, CDR1 is LNHDA and CDR2 SQIVND (reference sequence). The CDR3 is made up of 13 amino acids.

CDR3 residues: CASSPDLLGYEQYF. The CDR3 coding sequence is TGTGCCAGCAGCCCGGACCTGCTGGGCTACGAGCAGTACTTC. This sequence joins TRBV9 and TRBJ2-7; D gene uncertain. Germline CDR1 SGDLS, CDR2 YYNGEE. The CDR3 sequence is 14 residues long. V shed 4 bases and J shed 3 bases, with 14 bases lying between them.

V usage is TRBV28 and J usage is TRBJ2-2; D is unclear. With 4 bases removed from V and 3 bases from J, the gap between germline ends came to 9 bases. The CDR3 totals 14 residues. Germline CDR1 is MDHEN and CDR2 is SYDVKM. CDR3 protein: CASSSRLHTGELFF. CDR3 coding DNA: TGTGCCAGCAGTTCCCGTCTGCACACCGGGGAGCTGTTTTTT. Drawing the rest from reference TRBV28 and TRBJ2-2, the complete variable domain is DVKVTQSSRYLVKRTGEKVFLECVQDMDHENMFWYRQDPGLGLRLIYFSYDVKMKEKGDIPEGYSVSREKKERFSLILESASTNQTSMYLCASSSRLHTGELFFGEGSRLTVL.

The CDR3 DNA sequence: TGTGCCAGCAGCCCTACGGGACTAGCCCAAGAGCTGTTTTTT. Its translation: CASSPTGLAQELFF. The genes are TRBV7-8 and TRBJ2-2; 9 nucleotides match TRBD2. The CDR3 totals 14 residues. Trimming removed 5 bases from V and 11 bases from J; junction bases left unmatched: 9. Germline CDR1 reads SGHVS; CDR2 reads FQNEAQ.